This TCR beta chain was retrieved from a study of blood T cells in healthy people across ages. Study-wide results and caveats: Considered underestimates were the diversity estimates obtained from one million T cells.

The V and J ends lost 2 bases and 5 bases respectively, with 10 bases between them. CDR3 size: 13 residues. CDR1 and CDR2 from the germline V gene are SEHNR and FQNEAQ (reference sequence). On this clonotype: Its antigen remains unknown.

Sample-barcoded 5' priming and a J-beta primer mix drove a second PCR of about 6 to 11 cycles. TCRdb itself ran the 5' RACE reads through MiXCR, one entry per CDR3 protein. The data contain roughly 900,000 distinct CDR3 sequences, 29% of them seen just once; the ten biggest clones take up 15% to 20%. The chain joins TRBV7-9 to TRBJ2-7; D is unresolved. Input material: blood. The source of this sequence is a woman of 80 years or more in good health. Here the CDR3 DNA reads TGTGCCAGCAGCTTACCGGAGCAGAACGAGCAGTACTTC. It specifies CASSLPEQNEQYF.